These T cell receptor beta chains were read from a single sample in a study of T cells of healthy individuals. MiXCR, run by TCRdb on the 5' RACE reads, gives a single entry per CDR3 protein. The sample carries about 41,000 distinct CDR3 sequences, around 4.5% recorded once. Every receptor here comes from a human donor in good health. Each CDR3 is given with its conserved first and last residue. D genes are given only for firm matches. The listing skips clone size in some rows; elsewhere it reads once, few, many or a size class.

j_call clone_size d_call v_call cdr3_aa cdr3_nt
TRBJ2-3 many NA TRBV20-1 CSARDLTITQYF TGCAGTGCTAGAGACTTAACCATTACGCAGTATTTT
TRBJ2-1 few NA TRBV20-1 CSARERRGQAYNEQFF TGCAGTGCTAGAGAGCGGAGGGGACAAGCCTACAATGAGCAGTTCTTC
TRBJ2-5 few NA TRBV3-1 CASSQDREETQYF TGTGCCAGCAGCCAAGACAGGGAAGAGACCCAGTACTTC
TRBJ1-4 NA NA TRBV12-5 CASGLVRPEGSGEKLFF TGTGCTAGTGGTTTGGTCCGACCCGAGGGAAGCGGGGAAAAACTGTTTTTT
TRBJ1-1 few NA TRBV12-3/TRBV12-4 CASSFGWSTEAFF TGTGCCAGCAGTTTTGGGTGGAGCACTGAAGCTTTCTTT
TRBJ1-1 few NA TRBV6-6 CASSYSRGTEAFF TGTGCCAGCAGTTACTCGAGGGGCACTGAAGCTTTCTTT
TRBJ1-5 NA TRBD1 TRBV29-1 CSVELTGGGDQPQHF TGCAGCGTTGAGTTGACAGGGGGCGGTGATCAGCCCCAGCATTTT
TRBJ1-3 many NA TRBV6-6 CASSYSREVNTIYF TGTGCCAGCAGTTACTCCCGGGAAGTAAACACCATATATTTT
TRBJ2-1 NA NA TRBV4-3 CASSQDFWNEQFF TGCGCCAGCAGCCAAGACTTCTGGAATGAGCAGTTCTTC
TRBJ1-5 many NA TRBV6-5 CASRPRANQPQHF TGTGCCAGCAGACCCAGGGCCAATCAGCCCCAGCATTTT
TRBJ2-7 NA TRBD2 TRBV27 CASSSFLAGVKREQYF TGTGCCAGCAGTAGCTTTCTAGCGGGAGTTAAGAGGGAGCAGTACTTC
TRBJ2-5 few TRBD1 TRBV7-9 CASSSYRQGFVETQYF TGTGCCAGCAGCTCCTACCGACAGGGCTTCGTGGAGACCCAGTACTTC
TRBJ2-7 few NA TRBV20-1 CSARVTSSYEQYF TGCAGTGCTAGAGTTACAAGCTCCTACGAGCAGTACTTC
TRBJ2-2 few TRBD2 TRBV7-2 CASSLGLGLAGSNTGELFF TGTGCCAGCAGCTTAGGACTGGGACTAGCGGGTTCGAACACCGGGGAGCTGTTTTTT
TRBJ2-4 many NA TRBV5-4 CASSLGGLLNIQYF TGTGCCAGCAGCTTGGGAGGGCTTTTGAACATTCAGTACTTC
TRBJ1-5 many TRBD1 TRBV10-2 CATGTGVDQPQHF TGCGCCACCGGGACAGGGGTGGATCAGCCCCAGCATTTT
TRBJ1-3 NA NA TRBV6-1 CASSEDISGNTIYF TGTGCCAGCAGCGAAGACATCTCTGGAAACACCATATATTTT
TRBJ2-1 medium-sized TRBD2 TRBV5-1 CASSPEAGTSGGRQFF TGCGCCAGCAGCCCAGAAGCCGGGACTAGCGGGGGGCGGCAGTTCTTC
TRBJ2-1 few NA TRBV7-8 CASSLSPGTYNEQFF TGTGCCAGCAGCTTATCCCCCGGGACCTACAATGAGCAGTTCTTC
TRBJ1-1 many NA TRBV19 CASSITVNTEAFF TGTGCCAGTAGTATTACAGTGAACACTGAAGCTTTCTTT
TRBJ2-3 many NA TRBV2 CASGGTLSTDTQYF TGTGCCAGTGGCGGAACCCTAAGCACAGATACGCAGTATTTT
TRBJ1-1 few NA TRBV18 CASSPLPGKAFF TGTGCCAGCTCACCACTCCCCGGGAAAGCTTTCTTT
TRBJ2-7 many NA TRBV7-8 CASSLRWGQGEQYF TGTGCCAGCAGCTTAAGATGGGGGCAAGGCGAGCAGTACTTC
TRBJ2-3 many TRBD2 TRBV3-1 CASSQEYWREVDTQYF TGTGCCAGCAGCCAAGAGTACTGGCGGGAGGTTGATACGCAGTATTTT
TRBJ2-1 many TRBD2 TRBV11-2 CASSSLSGRLNEQFF TGTGCCAGCAGCTCCCTTAGCGGGAGACTGAATGAGCAGTTCTTC
TRBJ1-6 NA NA TRBV5-3 CASSLAEEPTYNSPLHF TGTGCCAGCAGCTTGGCCGAAGAACCTACCTATAATTCACCCCTCCACTTT
TRBJ2-7 few TRBD1 TRBV6-5 CASSYQSTGNYEQYF TGTGCCAGCAGTTACCAGTCGACAGGGAACTACGAGCAGTACTTC
TRBJ2-6 many NA TRBV27 CASSGGTVTGANVLTF TGTGCCAGCAGTGGGGGGACAGTAACTGGGGCCAACGTCCTGACTTTC
TRBJ2-1 few NA TRBV10-3 CAISAEAPYNEQFF TGTGCCATCTCGGCGGAGGCCCCCTACAATGAGCAGTTCTTC